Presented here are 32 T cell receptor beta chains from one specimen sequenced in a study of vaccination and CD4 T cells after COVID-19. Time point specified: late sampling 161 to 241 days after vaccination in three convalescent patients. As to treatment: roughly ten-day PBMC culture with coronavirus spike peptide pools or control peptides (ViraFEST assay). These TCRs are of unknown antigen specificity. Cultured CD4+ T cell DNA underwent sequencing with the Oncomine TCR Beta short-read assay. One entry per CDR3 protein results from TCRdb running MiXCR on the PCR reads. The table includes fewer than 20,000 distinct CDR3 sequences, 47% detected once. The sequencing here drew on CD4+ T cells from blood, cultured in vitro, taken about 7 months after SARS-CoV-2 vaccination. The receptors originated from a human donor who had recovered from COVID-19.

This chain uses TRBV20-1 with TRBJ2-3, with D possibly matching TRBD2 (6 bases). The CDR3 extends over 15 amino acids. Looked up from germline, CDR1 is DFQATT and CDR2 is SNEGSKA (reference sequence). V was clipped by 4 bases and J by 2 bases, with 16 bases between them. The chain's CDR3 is CSAILSRDVTDTQYF. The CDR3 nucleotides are TGCAGTGCTATACTATCGCGGGATGTCACAGATACGCAGTATTTT.

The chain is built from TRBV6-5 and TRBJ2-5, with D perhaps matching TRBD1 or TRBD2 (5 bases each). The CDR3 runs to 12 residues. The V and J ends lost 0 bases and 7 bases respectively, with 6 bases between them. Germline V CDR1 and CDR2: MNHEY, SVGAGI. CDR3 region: CASSYSRGTQYF. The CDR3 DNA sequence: TGTGCCAGCAGTTACTCGAGGGGGACCCAGTACTTC.

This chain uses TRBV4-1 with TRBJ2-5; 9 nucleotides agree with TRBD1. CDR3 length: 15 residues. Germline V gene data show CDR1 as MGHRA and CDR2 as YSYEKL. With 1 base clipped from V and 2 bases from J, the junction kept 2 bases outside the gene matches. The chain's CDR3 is CASSQVGTGQETQYF. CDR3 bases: TGCGCCAGCAGCCAAGTCGGGACAGGGCAAGAGACCCAGTACTTC.

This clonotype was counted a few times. The CDR3 DNA is TGTGCCAGCAGCTTAGAGGCAGGGACTCATAGCAATCAGCCCCAGCATTTT. This sequence encodes CASSLEAGTHSNQPQHF. V gene TRBV7-6 combines with J gene TRBJ1-5; weak D call: TRBD1 (5 bases). Trimming left V 1 base short and J 0 bases short, with 13 bases between. The CDR3 sequence is 17 residues long. Germline V gene data show CDR1 as SGHVS and CDR2 as FNYEAQ.

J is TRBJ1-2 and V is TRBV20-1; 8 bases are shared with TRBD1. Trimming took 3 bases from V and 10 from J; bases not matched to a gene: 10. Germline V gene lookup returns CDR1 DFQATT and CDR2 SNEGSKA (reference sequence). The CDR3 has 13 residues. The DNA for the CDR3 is TGCAGTGCTAGCGCAGGACAGGGCGGGGACTACACCTTC. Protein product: CSASAGQGGDYTF.

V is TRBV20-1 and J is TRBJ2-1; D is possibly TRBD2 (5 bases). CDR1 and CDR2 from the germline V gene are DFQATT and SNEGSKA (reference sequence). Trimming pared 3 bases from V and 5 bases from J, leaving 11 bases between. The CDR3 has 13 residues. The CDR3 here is CSASRGADNEQFF. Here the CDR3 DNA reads TGCAGTGCTAGCCGGGGAGCGGACAATGAGCAGTTCTTC.

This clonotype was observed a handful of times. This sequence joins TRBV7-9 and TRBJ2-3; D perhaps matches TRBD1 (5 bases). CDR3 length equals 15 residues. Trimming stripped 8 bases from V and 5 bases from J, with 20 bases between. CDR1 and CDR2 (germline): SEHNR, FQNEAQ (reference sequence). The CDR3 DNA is TGTGCCAGCGGGAATTGGCAGGGCGCGAGAGATACGCAGTATTTT. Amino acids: CASGNWQGARDTQYF.

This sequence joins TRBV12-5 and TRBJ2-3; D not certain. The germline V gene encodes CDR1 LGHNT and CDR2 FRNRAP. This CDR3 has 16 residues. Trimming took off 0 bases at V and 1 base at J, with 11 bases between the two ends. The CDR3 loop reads CASGLVLASGTDTQYF. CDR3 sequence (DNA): TGTGCTAGTGGTTTGGTACTGGCTAGTGGCACAGATACGCAGTATTTT.

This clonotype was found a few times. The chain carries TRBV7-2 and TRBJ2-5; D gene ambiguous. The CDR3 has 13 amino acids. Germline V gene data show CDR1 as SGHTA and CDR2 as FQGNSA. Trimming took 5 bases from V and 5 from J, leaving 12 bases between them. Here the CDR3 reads CASSQRRTETQYF. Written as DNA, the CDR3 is TGTGCCAGCAGCCAGAGAAGGACGGAGACCCAGTACTTC.

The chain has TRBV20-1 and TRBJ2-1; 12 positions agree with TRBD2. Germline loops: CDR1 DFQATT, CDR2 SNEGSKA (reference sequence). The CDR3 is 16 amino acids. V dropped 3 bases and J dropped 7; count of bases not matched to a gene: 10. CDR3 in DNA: TGCAGTGCTAGTTTGCCTAGCGGGAGGGCGGGGAATGAGCAGTTCTTC. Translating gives CSASLPSGRAGNEQFF.

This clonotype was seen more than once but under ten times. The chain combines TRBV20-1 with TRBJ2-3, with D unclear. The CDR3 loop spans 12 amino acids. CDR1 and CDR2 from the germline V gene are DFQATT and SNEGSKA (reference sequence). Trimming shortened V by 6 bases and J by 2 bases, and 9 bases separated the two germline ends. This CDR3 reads CSADKFTDTQYF. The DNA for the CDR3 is TGCAGTGCAGACAAGTTCACAGATACGCAGTATTTT.

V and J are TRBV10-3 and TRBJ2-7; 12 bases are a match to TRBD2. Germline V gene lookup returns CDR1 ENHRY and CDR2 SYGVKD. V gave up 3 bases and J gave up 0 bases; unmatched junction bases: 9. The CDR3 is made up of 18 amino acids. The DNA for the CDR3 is TGTGCCATCAGTGAAAGACTAGCGGGAGTCTCCCCCTCCTACGAGCAGTACTTC. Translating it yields CAISERLAGVSPSYEQYF.

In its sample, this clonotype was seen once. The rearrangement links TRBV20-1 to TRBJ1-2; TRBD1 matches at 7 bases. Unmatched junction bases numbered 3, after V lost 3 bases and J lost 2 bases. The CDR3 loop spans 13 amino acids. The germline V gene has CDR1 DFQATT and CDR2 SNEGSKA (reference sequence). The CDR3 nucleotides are TGCAGTGCTAGCGGACAGGCGAACTATGGCTACACCTTC. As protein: CSASGQANYGYTF.

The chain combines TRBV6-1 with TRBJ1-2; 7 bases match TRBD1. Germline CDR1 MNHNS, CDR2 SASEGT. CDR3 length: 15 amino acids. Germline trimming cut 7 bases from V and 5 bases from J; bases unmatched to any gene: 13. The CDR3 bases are TGTGCCAGCACTATAAGGGGGCAGGCCCCTTATGGCTACACCTTC. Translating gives CASTIRGQAPYGYTF.

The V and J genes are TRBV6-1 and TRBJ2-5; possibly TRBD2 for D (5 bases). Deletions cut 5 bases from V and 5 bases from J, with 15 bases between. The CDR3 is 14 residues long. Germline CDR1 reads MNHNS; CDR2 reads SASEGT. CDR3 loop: CASSRSGVIETQYF. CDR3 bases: TGTGCCAGCAGTCGCTCCGGGGTGATCGAGACCCAGTACTTC.

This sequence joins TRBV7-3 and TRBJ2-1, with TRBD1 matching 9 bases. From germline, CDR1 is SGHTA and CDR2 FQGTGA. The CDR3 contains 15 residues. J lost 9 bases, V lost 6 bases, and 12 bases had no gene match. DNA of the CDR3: TGTGCCAGCAGTATAACAGGGGGCAGCATGAGTGAGCAGTTCTTC. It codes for CASSITGGSMSEQFF.

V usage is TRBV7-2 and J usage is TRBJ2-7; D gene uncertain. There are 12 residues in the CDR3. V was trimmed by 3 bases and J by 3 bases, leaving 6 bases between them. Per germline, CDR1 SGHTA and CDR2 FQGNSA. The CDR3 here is CASSFGFYEQYF. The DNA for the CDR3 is TGTGCCAGCAGCTTCGGGTTCTACGAGCAGTACTTC.

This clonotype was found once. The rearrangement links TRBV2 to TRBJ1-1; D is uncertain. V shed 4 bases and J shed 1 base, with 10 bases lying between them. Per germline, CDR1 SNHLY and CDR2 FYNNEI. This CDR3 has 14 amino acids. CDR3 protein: CASSAQQRNTEAFF. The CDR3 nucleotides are TGTGCCAGCAGTGCTCAACAGAGGAACACTGAAGCTTTCTTT.

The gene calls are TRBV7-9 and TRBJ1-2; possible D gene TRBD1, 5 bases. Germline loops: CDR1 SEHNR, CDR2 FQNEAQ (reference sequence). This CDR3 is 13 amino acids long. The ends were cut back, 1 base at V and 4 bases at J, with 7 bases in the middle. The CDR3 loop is CASSLGQGYGYTF. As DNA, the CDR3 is TGTGCCAGCAGCTTAGGCCAGGGCTATGGCTACACCTTC.

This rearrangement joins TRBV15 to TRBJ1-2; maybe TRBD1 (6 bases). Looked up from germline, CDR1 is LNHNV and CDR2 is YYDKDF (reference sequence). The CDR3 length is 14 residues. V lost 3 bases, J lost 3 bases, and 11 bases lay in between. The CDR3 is CATSRTRTDYGYTF. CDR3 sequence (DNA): TGTGCCACCAGCAGGACACGGACAGACTATGGCTACACCTTC. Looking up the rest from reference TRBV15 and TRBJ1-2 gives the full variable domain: DAMVIQNPRYQVTQFGKPVTLSCSQTLNHNVMYWYQQKSSQAPKLLFHYYDKDFNNEADTPDNFQSRRPNTSFCFLDIRSPGLGDTAMYLCATSRTRTDYGYTFGSGTRLTVV.

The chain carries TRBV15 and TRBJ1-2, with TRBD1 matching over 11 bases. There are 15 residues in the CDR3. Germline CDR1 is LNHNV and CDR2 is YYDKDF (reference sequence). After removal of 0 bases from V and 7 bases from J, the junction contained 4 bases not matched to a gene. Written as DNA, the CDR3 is TGTGCCACCAGCAGAGATGGGACAGGGGGAGGTGGCTACACCTTC. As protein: CATSRDGTGGGGYTF.

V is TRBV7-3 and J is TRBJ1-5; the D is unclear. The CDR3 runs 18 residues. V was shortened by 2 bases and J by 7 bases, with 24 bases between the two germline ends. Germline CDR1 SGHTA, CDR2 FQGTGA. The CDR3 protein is CASSLFPSKVAGPQPQHF. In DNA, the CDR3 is TGTGCCAGCAGCTTATTTCCCTCAAAGGTAGCAGGCCCCCAGCCCCAGCATTTT.

The CDR3 loop reads CSASSPAKNTEAFF. For the CDR3, the DNA is TGCAGTGCTAGTAGTCCGGCGAAGAACACTGAAGCTTTCTTT. The chain links TRBV20-1 to TRBJ1-1; no reliable D call. This CDR3 region has 14 residues. Per the germline V gene, CDR1 is DFQATT and CDR2 is SNEGSKA (reference sequence). The V gene lost 3 bases and the J gene lost 1 base, with 12 bases spanning the gap.

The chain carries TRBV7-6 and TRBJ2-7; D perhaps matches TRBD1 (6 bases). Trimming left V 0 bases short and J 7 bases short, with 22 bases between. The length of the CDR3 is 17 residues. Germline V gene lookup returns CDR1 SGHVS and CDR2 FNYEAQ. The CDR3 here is CASSLAGRGYTLREQYF. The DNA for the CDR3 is TGTGCCAGCAGCTTAGCGGGTAGGGGGTATACCCTACGAGAGCAGTACTTC.

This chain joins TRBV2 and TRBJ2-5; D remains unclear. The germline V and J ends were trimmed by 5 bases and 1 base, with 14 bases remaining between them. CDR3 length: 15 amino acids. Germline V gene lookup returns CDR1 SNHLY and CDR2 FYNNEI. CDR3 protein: CASSYGDGVQETQYF. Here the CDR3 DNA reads TGTGCCAGCAGTTATGGGGATGGGGTCCAAGAGACCCAGTACTTC.

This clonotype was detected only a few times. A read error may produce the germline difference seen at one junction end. The CDR3 is CASSAQGTQYF. The CDR3 DNA reads as TGTGCCAGCAGCGCACAAGGGACCCAGTACTTC. The gene calls are TRBV7-2 and TRBJ2-5; D gene ambiguous. This CDR3 comprises 11 residues. In germline, CDR1 is SGHTA, CDR2 FQGNSA.

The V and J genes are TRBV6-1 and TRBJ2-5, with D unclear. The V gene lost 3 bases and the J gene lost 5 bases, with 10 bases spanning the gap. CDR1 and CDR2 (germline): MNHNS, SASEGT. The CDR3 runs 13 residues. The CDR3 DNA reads TGTGCCAGCAGTGAGAGTATCGCGGAGACCCAGTACTTC. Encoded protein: CASSESIAETQYF.

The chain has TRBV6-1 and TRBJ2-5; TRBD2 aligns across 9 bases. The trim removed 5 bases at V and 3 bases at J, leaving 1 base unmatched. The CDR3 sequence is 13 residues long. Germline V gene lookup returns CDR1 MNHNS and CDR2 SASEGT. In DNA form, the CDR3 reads TGTGCCAGCAGTAGACTAGCGGAAGAGACCCAGTACTTC. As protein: CASSRLAEETQYF.

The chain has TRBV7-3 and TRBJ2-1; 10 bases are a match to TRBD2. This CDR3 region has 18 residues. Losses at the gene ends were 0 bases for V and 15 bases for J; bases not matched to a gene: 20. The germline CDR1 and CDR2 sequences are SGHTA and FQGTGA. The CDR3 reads CASSLTSPILQREGLLFF. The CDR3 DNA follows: TGTGCCAGCAGCTTAACTTCTCCGATATTGCAGCGGGAGGGCCTTTTGTTCTTC.

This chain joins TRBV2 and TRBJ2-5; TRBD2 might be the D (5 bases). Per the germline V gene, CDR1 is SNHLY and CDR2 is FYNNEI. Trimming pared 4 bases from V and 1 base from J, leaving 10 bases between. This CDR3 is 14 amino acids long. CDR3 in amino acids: CASSVTAVQETQYF. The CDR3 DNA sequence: TGTGCCAGCAGTGTCACAGCGGTCCAAGAGACCCAGTACTTC.

The CDR3 loop is CASSTVGNTEAFF. The CDR3 region has the DNA TGTGCCAGCAGCACCGTCGGGAACACTGAAGCTTTCTTT. J is TRBJ1-1 and V is TRBV7-3; D ambiguous. The CDR3 is 13 amino acids. In germline, CDR1 is SGHTA, CDR2 FQGTGA. V shed 5 bases and J shed 1 base, with 8 bases lying between them.

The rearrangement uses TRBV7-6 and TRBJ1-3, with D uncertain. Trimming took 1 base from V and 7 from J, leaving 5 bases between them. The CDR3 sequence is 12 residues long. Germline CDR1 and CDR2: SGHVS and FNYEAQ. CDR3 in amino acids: CASSLVPNTIYF. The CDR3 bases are TGTGCCAGCAGCTTAGTGCCGAACACCATATATTTT.